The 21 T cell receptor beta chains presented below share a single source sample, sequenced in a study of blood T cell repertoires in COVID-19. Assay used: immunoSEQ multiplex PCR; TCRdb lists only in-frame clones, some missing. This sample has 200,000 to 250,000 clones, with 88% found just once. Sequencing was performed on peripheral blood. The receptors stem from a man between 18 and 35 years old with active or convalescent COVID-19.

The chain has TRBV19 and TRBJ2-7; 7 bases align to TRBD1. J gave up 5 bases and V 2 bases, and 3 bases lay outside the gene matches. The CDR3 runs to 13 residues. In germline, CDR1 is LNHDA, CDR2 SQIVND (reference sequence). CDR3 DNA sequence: TGTGCCAGTAGTATACAGGGGGTCCACGAGCAGTACTTC. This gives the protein CASSIQGVHEQYF.

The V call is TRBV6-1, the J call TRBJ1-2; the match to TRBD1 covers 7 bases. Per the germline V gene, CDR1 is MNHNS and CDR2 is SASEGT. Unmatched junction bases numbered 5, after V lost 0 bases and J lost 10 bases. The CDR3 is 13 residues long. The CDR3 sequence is CASSEAGQTSYTF. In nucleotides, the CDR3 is TGTGCCAGCAGTGAAGCGGGACAGACATCCTACACCTTC.

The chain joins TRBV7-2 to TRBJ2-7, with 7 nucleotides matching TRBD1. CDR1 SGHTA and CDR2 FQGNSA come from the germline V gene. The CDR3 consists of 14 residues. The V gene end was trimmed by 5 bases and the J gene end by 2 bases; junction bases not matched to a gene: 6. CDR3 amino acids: CASSKQGKPYEQYF. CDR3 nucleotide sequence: TGTGCCAGCAGCAAACAGGGGAAACCCTACGAGCAGTACTTC. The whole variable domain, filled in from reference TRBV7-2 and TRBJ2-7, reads GAGVSQSPSNKVTEKGKDVELRCDPISGHTALYWYRQSLGQGLEFLIYFQGNSAPDKSGLPSDRFSAERTGGSVSTLTIQRTQQEDSAVYLCASSKQGKPYEQYFGPGTRLTVT.

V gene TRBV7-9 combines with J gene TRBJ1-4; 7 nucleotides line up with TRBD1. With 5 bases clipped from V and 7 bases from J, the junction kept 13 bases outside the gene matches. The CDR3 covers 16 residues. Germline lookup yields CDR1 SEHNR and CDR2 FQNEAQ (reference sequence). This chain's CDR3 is CASSLPVTGASEKLFF. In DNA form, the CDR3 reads TGTGCCAGCAGCCTCCCGGTCACAGGGGCTTCTGAAAAACTGTTTTTT.

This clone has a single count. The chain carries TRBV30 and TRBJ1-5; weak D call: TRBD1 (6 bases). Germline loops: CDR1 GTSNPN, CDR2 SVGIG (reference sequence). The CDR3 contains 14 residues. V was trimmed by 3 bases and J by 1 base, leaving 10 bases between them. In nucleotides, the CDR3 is TGTGCCTGGAGAACAGGGTTCAGCAATCAGCCCCAGCATTTT. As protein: CAWRTGFSNQPQHF.

Here the CDR3 DNA reads TGCGCCAGCAATTGGCGGGAGGTCAACAATGAGCAGTTCTTC. This gives the protein CASNWREVNNEQFF. This chain connects TRBV10-2 to TRBJ2-1; 8 positions agree with TRBD2. CDR1 is WSHSY, CDR2 SAAADI, per germline. V lost 7 bases, J lost 5 bases, and 7 bases stayed unmatched. This CDR3 is 14 amino acids long.

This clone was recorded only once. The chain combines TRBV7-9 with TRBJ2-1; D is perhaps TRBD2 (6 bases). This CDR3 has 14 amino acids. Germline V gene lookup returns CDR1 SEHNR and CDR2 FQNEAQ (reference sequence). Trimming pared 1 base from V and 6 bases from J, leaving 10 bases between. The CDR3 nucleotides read TGTGCCAGCAGCTTAGTTGCGGGGATCAATGAGCAGTTCTTC. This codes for CASSLVAGINEQFF. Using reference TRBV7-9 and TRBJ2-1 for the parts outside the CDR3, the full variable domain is DTGVSQNPRHKITKRGQNVTFRCDPISEHNRLYWYRQTLGQGPEFLTYFQNEAQLEKSRLLSDRFSAERPKGSFSTLEIQRTEQGDSAMYLCASSLVAGINEQFFGPGTRLTVL.

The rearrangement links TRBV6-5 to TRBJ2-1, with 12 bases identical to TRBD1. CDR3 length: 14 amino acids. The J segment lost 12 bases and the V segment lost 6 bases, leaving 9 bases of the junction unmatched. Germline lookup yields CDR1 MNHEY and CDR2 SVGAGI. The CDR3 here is CASSLGTGGKRQFF. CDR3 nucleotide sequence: TGTGCCAGCAGCTTGGGGACAGGGGGCAAAAGGCAGTTCTTC.

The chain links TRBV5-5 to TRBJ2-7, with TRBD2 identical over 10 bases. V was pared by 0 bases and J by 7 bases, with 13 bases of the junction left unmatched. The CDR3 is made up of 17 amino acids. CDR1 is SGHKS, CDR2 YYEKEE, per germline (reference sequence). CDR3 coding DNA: TGTGCCAGCAGCTTGGCCCGACAAGCGGGAGGGATTTTGGAGCAGTACTTC. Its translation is CASSLARQAGGILEQYF.

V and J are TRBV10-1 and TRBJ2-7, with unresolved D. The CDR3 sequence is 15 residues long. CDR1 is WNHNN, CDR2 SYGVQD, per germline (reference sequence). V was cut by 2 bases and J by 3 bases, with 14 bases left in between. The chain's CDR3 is CASSEGANPSYEQYF. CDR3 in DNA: TGCGCCAGCAGTGAGGGAGCCAATCCTAGCTACGAGCAGTACTTC.

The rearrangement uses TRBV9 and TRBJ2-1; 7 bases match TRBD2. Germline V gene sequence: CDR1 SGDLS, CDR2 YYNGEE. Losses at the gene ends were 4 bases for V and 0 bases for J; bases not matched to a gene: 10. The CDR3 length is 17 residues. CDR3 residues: CASSPRWLADSYNEQFF. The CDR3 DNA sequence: TGTGCCAGCAGCCCCCGTTGGCTAGCGGACTCCTACAATGAGCAGTTCTTC.

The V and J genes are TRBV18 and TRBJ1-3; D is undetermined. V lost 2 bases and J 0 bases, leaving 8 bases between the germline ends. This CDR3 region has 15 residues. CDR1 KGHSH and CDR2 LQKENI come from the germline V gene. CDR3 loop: CASSPGQYSGNTIYF. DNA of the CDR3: TGTGCCAGCTCACCAGGCCAGTACTCTGGAAACACCATATATTTT.

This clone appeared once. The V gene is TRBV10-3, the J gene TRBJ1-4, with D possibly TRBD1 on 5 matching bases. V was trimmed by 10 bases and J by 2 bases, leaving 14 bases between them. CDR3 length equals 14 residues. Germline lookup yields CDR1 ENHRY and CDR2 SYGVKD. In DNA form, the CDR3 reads TGTGCCACCAAAAGGGGAATGACTAATGAAAAACTGTTTTTT. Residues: CATKRGMTNEKLFF.

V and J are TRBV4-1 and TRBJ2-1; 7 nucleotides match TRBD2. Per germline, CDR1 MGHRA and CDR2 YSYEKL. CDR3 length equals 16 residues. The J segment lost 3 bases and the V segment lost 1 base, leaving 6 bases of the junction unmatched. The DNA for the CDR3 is TGCGCCAGCAGCCAAGGATTTGCTAGCGGCTACAATGAGCAGTTCTTC. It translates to CASSQGFASGYNEQFF.

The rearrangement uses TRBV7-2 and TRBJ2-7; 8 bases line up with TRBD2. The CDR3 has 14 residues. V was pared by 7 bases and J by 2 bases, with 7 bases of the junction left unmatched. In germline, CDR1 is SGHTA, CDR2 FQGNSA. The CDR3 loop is CASNRLALPYEQYF. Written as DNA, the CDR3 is TGTGCCAGCAACCGACTAGCGTTACCCTACGAGCAGTACTTC.

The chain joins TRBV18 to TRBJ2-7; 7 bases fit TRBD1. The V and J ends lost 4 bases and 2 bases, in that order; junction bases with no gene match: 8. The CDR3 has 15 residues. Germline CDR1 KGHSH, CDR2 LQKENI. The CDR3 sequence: CASSLQGSLPYEQYF. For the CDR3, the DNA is TGTGCCAGCTCACTACAGGGGTCCCTACCCTACGAGCAGTACTTC.

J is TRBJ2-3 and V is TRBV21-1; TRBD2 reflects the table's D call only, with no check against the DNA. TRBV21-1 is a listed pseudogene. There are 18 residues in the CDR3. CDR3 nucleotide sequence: TGTGCCAGCACGATCCTTACAAACCCCCAGAGGAGCACAGATACGCAGTATTTT. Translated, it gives CASTILTNPQRSTDTQYF.

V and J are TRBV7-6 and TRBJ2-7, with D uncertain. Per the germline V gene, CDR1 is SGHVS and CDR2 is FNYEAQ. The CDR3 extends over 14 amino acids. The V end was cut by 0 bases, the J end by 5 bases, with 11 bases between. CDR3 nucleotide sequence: TGTGCCAGCAGCTTAGCCTCCCCATCGGACGAGCAGTACTTC. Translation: CASSLASPSDEQYF.

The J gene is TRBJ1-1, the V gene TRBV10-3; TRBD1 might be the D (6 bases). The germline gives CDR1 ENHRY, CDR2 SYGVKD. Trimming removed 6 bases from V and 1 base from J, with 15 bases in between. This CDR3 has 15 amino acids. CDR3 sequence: CAIRDGGAKNTEAFF. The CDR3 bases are TGTGCCATCAGGGACGGGGGGGCTAAGAACACTGAAGCTTTCTTT.

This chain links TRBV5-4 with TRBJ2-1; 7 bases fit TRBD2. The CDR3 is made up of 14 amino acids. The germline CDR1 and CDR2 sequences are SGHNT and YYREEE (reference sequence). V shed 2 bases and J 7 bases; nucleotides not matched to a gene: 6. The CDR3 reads CASSLAGLDNEQFF. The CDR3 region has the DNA TGTGCCAGCAGCTTAGCGGGATTGGATAATGAGCAGTTCTTC. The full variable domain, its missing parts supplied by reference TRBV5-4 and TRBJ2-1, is ETGVTQSPTHLIKTRGQQVTLRCSSQSGHNTVSWYQQALGQGPQFIFQYYREEENGRGNFPPRFSGLQFPNYSSELNVNALELDDSALYLCASSLAGLDNEQFFGPGTRLTVL.

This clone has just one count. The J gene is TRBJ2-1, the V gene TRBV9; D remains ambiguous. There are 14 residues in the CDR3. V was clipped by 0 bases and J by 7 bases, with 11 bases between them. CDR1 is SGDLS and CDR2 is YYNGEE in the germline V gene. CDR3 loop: CASSVGLVGNEQFF. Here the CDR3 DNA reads TGTGCCAGCAGCGTAGGTCTAGTCGGGAATGAGCAGTTCTTC.